This T cell receptor (beta chain) was observed in a study of blood T cell repertoires in COVID-19. Produced via immunoSEQ multiplex PCR; TCRdb's table is partial and in-frame only. The table records approximately 210,000 clones, 80% of them present only once. Participants were aged about 18 to 100 years from about two dozen US areas. The TCR was taken from a man younger than 40 with acute COVID-19. The sample consisted of PBMCs or T cells enriched from blood (not recorded which).

CDR3 sequence: CASSEWDRADGYTF. CDR3 coding DNA: TGTGCCAGCAGTGAATGGGACAGGGCGGATGGCTACACCTTC. V is TRBV25-1 and J is TRBJ1-2; TRBD1 aligns across 9 bases. Trimming cost V 1 base and J 6 bases; bases outside gene matches: 3. The CDR3 covers 14 residues. Germline V gene data show CDR1 as MGHDK and CDR2 as SYGVNS.